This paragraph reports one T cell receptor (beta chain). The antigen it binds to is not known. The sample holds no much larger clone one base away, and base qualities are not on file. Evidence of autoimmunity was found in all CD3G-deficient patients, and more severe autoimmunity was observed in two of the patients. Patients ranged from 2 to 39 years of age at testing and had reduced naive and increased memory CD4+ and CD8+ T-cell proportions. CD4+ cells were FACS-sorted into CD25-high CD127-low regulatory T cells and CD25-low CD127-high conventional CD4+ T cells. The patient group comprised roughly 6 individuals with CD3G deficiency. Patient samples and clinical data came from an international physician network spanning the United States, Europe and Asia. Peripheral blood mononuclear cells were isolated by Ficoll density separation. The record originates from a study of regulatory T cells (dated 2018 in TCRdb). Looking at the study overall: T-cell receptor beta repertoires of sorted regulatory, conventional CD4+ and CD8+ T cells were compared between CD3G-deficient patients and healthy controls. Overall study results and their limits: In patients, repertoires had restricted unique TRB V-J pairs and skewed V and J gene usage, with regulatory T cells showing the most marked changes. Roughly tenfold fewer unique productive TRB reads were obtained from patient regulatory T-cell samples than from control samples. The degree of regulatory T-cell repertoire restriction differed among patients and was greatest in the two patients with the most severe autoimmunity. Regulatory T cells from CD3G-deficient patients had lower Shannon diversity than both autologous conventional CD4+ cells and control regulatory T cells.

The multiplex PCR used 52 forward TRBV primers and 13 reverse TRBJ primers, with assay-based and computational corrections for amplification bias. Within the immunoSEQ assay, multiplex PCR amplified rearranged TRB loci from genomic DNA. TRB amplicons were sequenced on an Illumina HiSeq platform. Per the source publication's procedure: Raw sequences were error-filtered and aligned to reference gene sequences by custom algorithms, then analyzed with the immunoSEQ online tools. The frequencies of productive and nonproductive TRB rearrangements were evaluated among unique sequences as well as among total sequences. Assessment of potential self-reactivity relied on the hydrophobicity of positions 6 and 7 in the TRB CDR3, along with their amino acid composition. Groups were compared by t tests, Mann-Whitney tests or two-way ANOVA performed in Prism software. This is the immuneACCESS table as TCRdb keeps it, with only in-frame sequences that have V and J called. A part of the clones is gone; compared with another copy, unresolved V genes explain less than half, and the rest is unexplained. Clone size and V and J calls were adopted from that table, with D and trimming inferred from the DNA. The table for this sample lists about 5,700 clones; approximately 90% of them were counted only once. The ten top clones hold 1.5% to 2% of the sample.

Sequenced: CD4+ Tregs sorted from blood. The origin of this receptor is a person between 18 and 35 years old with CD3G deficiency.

CDR3 reads: CATGAGDEQFF. The DNA sequence is as follows: TGTGCCACAGGAGCGGGAGATGAGCAGTTCTTC. The V and J genes are TRBV10-3 and TRBJ2-1, and 8 junctional nucleotides match TRBD2. The germline V gene sets CDR1 to ENHRY and CDR2 to SYGVKD. The cysteine opens and the phenylalanine closes a CDR3 of 11 amino acids. Just the 33-base CDR3 DNA is kept, in frame starting at base 1. V has 10 bases trimmed and J has 8 bases trimmed; junction bases matching no gene number 4.